The 19 T cell receptor beta chains below come from one sample, sequenced in a study of T cells in Graves' hyperthyroidism and ophthalmopathy (dated by TCRdb to the late 2010s). Libraries were constructed by multiplex PCR. Data came from an Illumina HiSeq 2000. The TCR beta CDR3 regions were amplified from the RNA transcripts. The first round of RT-PCR for the TCR CDR3 was performed with the HTBI primer set and the Qiagen OneStep RT-PCR kit. The raw public reads went through TCRdb reprocessing: fastp at Q25, MiXCR clone calling, in-frame beta chains kept. Every entry covers one CDR3 protein and lists the most common genes and DNA from its rows. The table for this sample lists under 650,000 distinct CDR3 sequences; about 17% of them were counted only once. The top ten constitute around 4% of the sample. Sequencing was performed on blood. The receptors were sampled from a woman in her twenties or thirties with Graves' hyperthyroidism.

This clonotype showed up just a few times. This chain connects TRBV5-1 to TRBJ1-4; D might be TRBD1 (6 bases). CDR1 and CDR2 from the germline V gene are SGHRS and YFSETQ. V was trimmed by 4 bases and J by 8 bases, leaving 15 bases between them. The CDR3 has 14 amino acids. The CDR3 nucleotides are TGCGCCAGCAGCATTACAAGCCAGGGGGAAAAACTGTTTTTT. Encoded protein: CASSITSQGEKLFF.

J is TRBJ2-5 and V is TRBV27, with TRBD2 identical over 10 bases. The V gene end was trimmed by 4 bases and the J gene end by 4 bases; junction bases not matched to a gene: 3. Germline assignment: CDR1 MNHEY and CDR2 SMNVEV (reference sequence). The CDR3 is 14 amino acids. Here the CDR3 DNA reads TGTGCCAGCAGTTCCTCTAGCGGGGGAGAGACCCAGTACTTC. Translating gives CASSSSSGGETQYF.

This clonotype was counted only a few times. The chain has TRBV27 and TRBJ2-7, with 11 bases fitting TRBD1. Losses at the gene ends were 7 bases for V and 1 base for J; bases not matched to a gene: 18. CDR1 MNHEY and CDR2 SMNVEV come from the germline V gene (reference sequence). There are 19 residues in the CDR3. In nucleotides, the CDR3 is TGTGCCAGCAATCGTGGGGGGACAGGGGGAAGGGGGAGTTCCTACGAGCAGTACTTC. As protein: CASNRGGTGGRGSSYEQYF.

This chain links TRBV30 with TRBJ2-7; D remains unclear. Trimming took 0 bases from V and 2 from J, leaving 14 bases between them. CDR1 and CDR2 from the germline V gene are GTSNPN and SVGIG (reference sequence). This CDR3 contains 15 residues. CDR3 in amino acids: CAWSVNNMRTYEQYF. CDR3 bases: TGTGCCTGGAGTGTCAATAATATGAGAACCTACGAGCAGTACTTC.

CDR3 in amino acids: CASSQRQGHYTF. The DNA for the CDR3 is TGTGCCAGCAGCCAACGACAGGGGCACTACACCTTC. The chain uses TRBV11-2 and TRBJ1-2, with 8 bases lining up with TRBD1. V shed 5 bases and J 10 bases; nucleotides not matched to a gene: 6. This CDR3 region has 12 residues. Germline CDR1 is SGHAT and CDR2 is FQNNGV.

Ten or more counts support this clonotype. This chain uses TRBV7-2 with TRBJ2-2, with a tentative D call TRBD2 (5 bases). This CDR3 spans 17 amino acids. Trimming shortened V by 0 bases and J by 5 bases, and 16 bases separated the two germline ends. The germline V gene has CDR1 SGHTA and CDR2 FQGNSA. The CDR3 loop reads CASSLALSSARTGELFF. Here the CDR3 DNA reads TGTGCCAGCAGCTTAGCGCTAAGTAGCGCGAGGACCGGGGAGCTGTTTTTT.

This clonotype has at least ten counts. V usage is TRBV18 and J usage is TRBJ2-3, with D tentatively TRBD1 (6 bases). The length of the CDR3 is 16 residues. Trimming shortened V by 2 bases and J by 2 bases, and 14 bases separated the two germline ends. The germline V gene has CDR1 KGHSH and CDR2 LQKENI. Here the CDR3 DNA reads TGTGCCAGCTCACCAAGTGGACAGTCCCCCACAGATACGCAGTATTTT. Translating it yields CASSPSGQSPTDTQYF.

V is TRBV28 and J is TRBJ1-4, with a tentative D call TRBD1 (5 bases). The CDR3 extends over 15 amino acids. V gave up 3 bases and J gave up 6 bases, with 14 bases separating them. Germline CDR1 reads MDHEN; CDR2 reads SYDVKM. In DNA form, the CDR3 reads TGTGCCAGCAGTTTCGGGGGAGGGTATCATGAAAAACTGTTTTTT. This encodes CASSFGGGYHEKLFF.

This clonotype was detected ten times or more. The gene calls are TRBV28 and TRBJ1-1; no clear D. The ends were cut back, 6 bases at V and 5 bases at J, with 16 bases in the middle. The CDR3 sequence is 14 residues long. Germline CDR1 is MDHEN and CDR2 is SYDVKM. The CDR3 region is CASSPTRARTEAFF. DNA of the CDR3: TGTGCCAGCAGCCCTACCCGGGCGAGGACTGAAGCTTTCTTT. The full variable domain, with the rest looked up from reference TRBV28 and TRBJ1-1, is DVKVTQSSRYLVKRTGEKVFLECVQDMDHENMFWYRQDPGLGLRLIYFSYDVKMKEKGDIPEGYSVSREKKERFSLILESASTNQTSMYLCASSPTRARTEAFFGQGTRLTVV.

This clonotype was recorded a few times. CDR3 DNA sequence: TGTGCCAGCAGTTTATCAGGGGGCGCTAACTATGGCTACACCTTC. This encodes CASSLSGGANYGYTF. The chain recombines TRBV27 with TRBJ1-2, with 7 bases lining up with TRBD1. J gave up 0 bases and V 0 bases, and 1 base lay outside the gene matches. The CDR3 sequence is 15 residues long. Germline CDR1 is MNHEY and CDR2 is SMNVEV (reference sequence).

This clonotype came up many times. The chain has TRBV20-1 and TRBJ2-3; weak D call: TRBD1 (6 bases). V was clipped by 6 bases and J by 2 bases, with 12 bases between them. Germline V gives CDR1 DFQATT, CDR2 SNEGSKA (reference sequence). CDR3 length: 13 residues. In DNA, the CDR3 is TGCAGTGCCATAGGGGGAGCCACAGATACGCAGTATTTT. It translates to CSAIGGATDTQYF.

The rearrangement uses TRBV6-2 or TRBV6-3 and TRBJ2-3; D unclear. The CDR3 extends over 14 amino acids. V lost 8 bases and J 0 bases, leaving 12 bases between the germline ends. Germline values: CDR1 MNHEY, CDR2 SVGEGT. The CDR3 loop reads CASLIGGSTDTQYF. The CDR3 DNA is TGTGCCAGCTTAATAGGTGGGAGCACAGATACGCAGTATTTT.

This clonotype has ten or more counts. CDR3 loop: CSARAHRGVASYEQYF. The CDR3 DNA is TGCAGTGCTAGAGCCCACAGGGGCGTAGCCTCCTACGAGCAGTACTTC. The chain is built from TRBV20-1 and TRBJ2-7, with TRBD1 identical over 7 bases. Germline CDR1 is DFQATT and CDR2 is SNEGSKA (reference sequence). The CDR3 contains 16 residues. Trimming at V came to 1 base and at J to 0 bases, leaving 9 bases not matched to a gene.

This clonotype appeared a few times. This rearrangement joins TRBV7-9 to TRBJ2-7; TRBD1 matches at 10 bases. J gave up 0 bases and V 3 bases, and 5 bases lay outside the gene matches. Germline V gives CDR1 SEHNR, CDR2 FQNEAQ (reference sequence). The CDR3 spans 16 residues. The CDR3 coding sequence is TGTGCCAGCAGCTTCGTTGGACAGGGGGGCTCCTACGAGCAGTACTTC. This encodes CASSFVGQGGSYEQYF.

The rearrangement uses TRBV5-1 and TRBJ1-2; the D is unclear. Germline CDR1 reads SGHRS; CDR2 reads YFSETQ. With 0 bases removed from V and 4 bases from J, the gap between germline ends came to 7 bases. This CDR3 spans 13 amino acids. The CDR3 DNA is TGCGCCAGCAGCTTGGGGGAACCCTATGGCTACACCTTC. It translates to CASSLGEPYGYTF.

The chain employs TRBV7-6 and TRBJ2-5; 15 bases line up with TRBD2. Germline V gives CDR1 SGHVS, CDR2 FNYEAQ. This CDR3 region has 16 residues. V trimming: 5 bases; J trimming: 4 bases; junction bases outside the gene matches: 5. CDR3 protein: CASSDGLAGGGETQYF. In DNA, the CDR3 is TGTGCCAGCAGCGACGGACTAGCGGGAGGGGGAGAGACCCAGTACTTC.

This clonotype has at least ten counts. This chain joins TRBV27 and TRBJ1-5; 7 nucleotides agree with TRBD1. Germline V CDR1 and CDR2: MNHEY, SMNVEV (reference sequence). The CDR3 sequence is 18 residues long. Trimming took 6 bases from V and 0 from J; bases not matched to a gene: 14. The CDR3 nucleotides read TGTGCCAGCAGCCGACAGGGAAGCTTGGGGAATAGCAATCAGCCCCAGCATTTT. Its protein is CASSRQGSLGNSNQPQHF.

In its sample, this clonotype was seen a few times. A much larger clone differs from this one at a single base, so this may be a read error. This chain joins TRBV12-3 or TRBV12-4 and TRBJ1-1; D is unresolved. V lost 5 bases, J lost 6 bases, and 19 bases lay in between. There are 15 residues in the CDR3. CDR3 DNA: TGTGCCAGCAGTCCCCCCAGCAAGGTGGGCGCTGAAGCTTTCTTT. This translates into CASSPPSKVGAEAFF.

The chain carries TRBV6-1 and TRBJ2-7, with 8 bases fitting TRBD2. Germline V gives CDR1 MNHNS, CDR2 SASEGT. The CDR3 has 14 amino acids. V dropped 4 bases and J dropped 4; count of bases not matched to a gene: 6. The CDR3 DNA reads as TGTGCCAGCAGTGTGACTAGCGCCTCATACGAGCAGTACTTC. Protein: CASSVTSASYEQYF.